The rows below give T cell receptor beta chains drawn from one sample of a study of T-cell reconstitution after alpha-beta-depleted transplantation in children. Each CDR3 protein is one row after TCRdb ran MiXCR on the PCR reads. This sample carries fewer than 250,000 distinct CDR3 sequences, 6.5% to 10% of them seen once, and the ten largest clones take roughly 6%. The sequenced sample was PBMCs, mostly from graft donor cells, obtained 180 days after TCRalphabeta/CD19-depleted stem cell transplant. These receptors were taken from a male patient under 18 who had a stem cell transplant for acute lymphoblastic leukemia, so the T cells may come from the graft donor. Both conserved end residues are part of each CDR3. D genes are given only for firm matches. The size entry is marked missing in some rows and otherwise reads once, few, many or a size class.

clone_size,v_call,j_call,d_call,cdr3_nt,cdr3_aa
many,TRBV7-2,TRBJ2-2,TRBD2,TGTGCCAGCAGCTTAGCGAGGGGCGGGGGGCCTAACACCGGGGAGCTGTTTTTT,CASSLARGGGPNTGELFF
few,TRBV19,TRBJ1-4,TRBD1,TGTGCCAGTCGGGACAGCTTTCATGAAAAACTGTTTTTT,CASRDSFHEKLFF
many,TRBV20-1,TRBJ2-7,TRBD2,TGCAGTGCCCGACTAGCGGGCTCCTACGAGCAGTACTTC,CSARLAGSYEQYF
many,TRBV12-3/TRBV12-4,TRBJ1-3,NA,TGTGCCAGCAGTCCAGGGGGAAACACCATATATTTT,CASSPGGNTIYF
many,TRBV12-3/TRBV12-4,TRBJ1-1,NA,TGTGCCAGCAGTTTCAGGAGTAGAGTTGAAGCTTTCTTT,CASSFRSRVEAFF
many,TRBV28,TRBJ2-7,TRBD1,TGTGCCAGCAGTGTCCATGGACAGGGCGCCTACGAGCAGTACTTC,CASSVHGQGAYEQYF
many,TRBV28,TRBJ1-5,NA,TGTGCCAGCAGTTTAGGGGGATGGAACCAGCCCCAGCATTTT,CASSLGGWNQPQHF
many,TRBV5-8,TRBJ2-7,TRBD1,TGTGCCAGCAGCCTGGGACAGGCGAGCTCCTACGAGCAGTACTTC,CASSLGQASSYEQYF
NA,TRBV2,TRBJ1-6,NA,TGTGTTACAGGCCCGGGAGATTCACCCCTCCACTTT,CVTGPGDSPLHF
many,TRBV10-2,TRBJ1-2,NA,TGCGCCAGCATAATGAAAGAGGGAGGGGGCTACACCTTC,CASIMKEGGGYTF
NA,TRBV9,TRBJ1-4,NA,TGTGCCAGCAGCGTAGACGGACACACTAATGAAAAACTGTTTTTT,CASSVDGHTNEKLFF
many,TRBV29-1,TRBJ1-4,NA,TGCAGCGTTGCGAGACACCATAATGAAAAACTGTTTTTT,CSVARHHNEKLFF
many,TRBV5-1,TRBJ2-1,NA,TGCGCCAGCAGCCGGCCAGGACTCGATGAGCAGTTCTTC,CASSRPGLDEQFF
many,TRBV7-2,TRBJ2-5,NA,TGTGCCAGCAGCTTAGAACCCTTGAGGGTTGAGACCCAGTACTTC,CASSLEPLRVETQYF
many,TRBV7-2,TRBJ2-1,TRBD2,TGTGCCAGCAGCGGCCCTATAATTAGAAGCGGGGCCTCCTACAATGAGCAGTTCTTC,CASSGPIIRSGASYNEQFF
many,TRBV4-1,TRBJ2-3,TRBD2,TGCGCCAGCAGCCAAGGGACTAGCGGGAGGTATCGCACAGATACGCAGTATTTT,CASSQGTSGRYRTDTQYF
many,TRBV20-1,TRBJ2-3,TRBD2,TGCAGTGCTAGCAGCGGGGGGCTAGATACGCAGTATTTT,CSASSGGLDTQYF
many,TRBV5-1,TRBJ2-3,TRBD2,TGCGCCAGCAGACTGAGCGGGAAAGGAGATACGCAGTATTTT,CASRLSGKGDTQYF
many,TRBV12-3/TRBV12-4,TRBJ1-1,TRBD1,TGTGCCAGCAGTTTGTGGGACAGGGGAGGCACTGAAGCTTTCTTT,CASSLWDRGGTEAFF
many,TRBV3-1,TRBJ1-2,NA,TGTGCCAGCAGCCAGGTTTGGAACTATGGCTACACCTTC,CASSQVWNYGYTF
NA,TRBV28,TRBJ2-7,TRBD2,TGTGCCAGCAGTTCCACACCTAGCGGGAGGGAGCGAGAGCAGTACTTC,CASSSTPSGREREQYF
few,TRBV24-1,TRBJ2-2,NA,TGTGCCACCAGTGACCCGACAGGCTCGAACACCGGGGAGCTGTTTTTT,CATSDPTGSNTGELFF
many,TRBV7-6,TRBJ2-2,TRBD1,TGTGCCAGCAGCCCCAGGACAGGGACAAGGGGATTTGGGGAGCTGTTTTTT,CASSPRTGTRGFGELFF
many,TRBV7-9,TRBJ2-7,TRBD2,TGTGCCAGCAGCTCAGGGACTAGCGGTCCCTACGAGCAGTACTTC,CASSSGTSGPYEQYF
many,TRBV27,TRBJ2-7,TRBD2,TGTGCCAGCAGCCGACTAGCGGATACCTACGAGCAGTACTTC,CASSRLADTYEQYF
many,TRBV7-9,TRBJ2-4,NA,TGTGCCAGCAGCCATAGGACAGACTCCTCTCCAAACATTCAGTACTTC,CASSHRTDSSPNIQYF
many,TRBV7-9,TRBJ1-4,NA,TGTGCCAGCAGCTTAGGGGACCGCGCAACTAATGAAAAACTGTTTTTT,CASSLGDRATNEKLFF
many,TRBV2,TRBJ2-7,NA,TGTGCCAGCAGTGACCCCGGGGACTCTCCAACCTACGAGCAGTACTTC,CASSDPGDSPTYEQYF
many,TRBV28,TRBJ2-2,NA,TGTGCCAGCAGTTTTCGGAACACCGGGGAGCTGTTTTTT,CASSFRNTGELFF
many,TRBV11-2,TRBJ2-5,NA,TGTGCCAGCAGCTCCCCGACGGGGTTGCAAGAGACCCAGTACTTC,CASSSPTGLQETQYF
few,TRBV4-1,TRBJ1-2,NA,TGCGCCAGCAAAAAGATACAGAGCGGCTATGGCTACACCTTC,CASKKIQSGYGYTF
many,TRBV6-4,TRBJ2-1,TRBD1,TGTGCCAGCAGTGAAGTAGGACAGGGGGCAGATGAGCAGTTCTTC,CASSEVGQGADEQFF
many,TRBV20-1,TRBJ2-7,TRBD1,TGCAGTGCTAGAGGAGGGGGCAAATACGAGCAGTACTTC,CSARGGGKYEQYF
many,TRBV24-1,TRBJ2-2,TRBD2,TGTGCCACCAGTGATTGGGGGGGAGTAAACACCGGGGAGCTGTTTTTT,CATSDWGGVNTGELFF
many,TRBV5-1,TRBJ1-6,NA,TGCGCCAGCAGCTTTGATCCAGGACGAAATTCACCCCTCCACTTT,CASSFDPGRNSPLHF
NA,TRBV20-1,TRBJ2-7,TRBD2,TGCAGTGCCAGAACGGGGGGACTAGCTTCCTACGAGCAGTACTTC,CSARTGGLASYEQYF
NA,TRBV5-1,TRBJ2-1,NA,TGCGCCAGCACCTGGGGGGCTAGTCAAAAGAATGAGGAGTTCTTC,CASTWGASQKNEEFF
NA,TRBV7-9,TRBJ1-1,TRBD1,TGTGCCAGCAGTAGGCACAGGGGGCCCCTGAACACTGAAGCTTTCTTT,CASSRHRGPLNTEAFF
NA,TRBV20-1,TRBJ1-2,NA,TGCAGTGCTACTCTCGGGACCCGCAGTGGCTACACCTTC,CSATLGTRSGYTF
many,TRBV3-1,TRBJ2-7,TRBD2,TGTGCCAGCAGCCGCCGGGGAGGGGAAAGTTTCGAGCAGTACTTC,CASSRRGGESFEQYF
many,TRBV27,TRBJ2-1,NA,TGTGCCAGCAGTTCCCGGGACTTGCTCTACAATGAGCAGTTCTTC,CASSSRDLLYNEQFF
many,TRBV7-9,TRBJ1-5,TRBD1,TGTGCCAGCAGCTCCGGACAGGCCCATCAGCCCCAGCATTTT,CASSSGQAHQPQHF
many,TRBV25-1,TRBJ2-5,TRBD2,TGTGCCAGCAGTCCAGGGACTAGCGGGAGATCAGAGACCCAGTACTTC,CASSPGTSGRSETQYF
many,TRBV5-1,TRBJ2-1,TRBD2,TGCGCCAGCAGCTTGCGGCTAGCGGGGCTCAATGAGCAGTTCTTC,CASSLRLAGLNEQFF
NA,TRBV25-1,TRBJ2-1,TRBD2,TGTGCCAGCAGTTGCGGGAGGGCCCCCTACAATGAGCAGTTCTTC,CASSCGRAPYNEQFF